The sequence of this T cell receptor (beta chain) was determined in a study of blood T cell repertoires in COVID-19. Study-wide background: Researchers got acute and convalescent COVID-19 samples from the United States, Italy and Spain. In each case, the material was cDNA or gDNA derived from T cells, B-cell-depleted T cells, or PBMCs.

This CDR3 has 14 residues. V lost 2 bases, J lost 10 bases, and 12 bases lay in between. Germline loops: CDR1 ENHRY, CDR2 SYGVKD. Only in-frame clones appear in the TCRdb table, and some are missing; sequencing was by immunoSEQ multiplex PCR. The sample consists of some 99,000 clones, about 87% of them appearing once. The chain combines TRBV10-3 with TRBJ1-6; D is perhaps TRBD1 (6 bases). The TCR comes from a human donor with COVID-19, enrolled during active disease. The donor label of this sample is uncertain. Specimen: peripheral blood. CDR3 amino acids: CAISEDQGWSPLHF. DNA of the CDR3: TGTGCCATCAGTGAGGATCAGGGGTGGTCACCCCTCCACTTT.